A selection of T cell receptor beta chains follows, all from one sample in a study of cytomegalovirus exposure and HLA in healthy donors. Assay: immunoSEQ multiplex PCR; the TCRdb copy retains only in-frame clones and omits some. The data show more than 150,000 clones, 82% seen once. Sequencing input: PBMCs. Receptors were obtained from a man between 40 and 49 years old in good health and CMV-seronegative. CDR3s include the opening cysteine and the closing phenylalanine or tryptophan. Fields, in order: clone size, J gene, V gene, D gene, CDR3 DNA, CDR3 protein. The D gene is left open where the match is weak. A row's size may be missing; if present it is once, few, many or a size class.

- | TRBJ2-7 | TRBV29-1 | - | TGCAGCGTGCGAGGGGGGGGGAGCTCCTACGAGCAGTACTTC | CSVRGGGSSYEQYF
once | TRBJ2-3 | TRBV7-3 | - | TGTGCCAGCAGCTTGGGGAGGAGCACAGATACGCAGTATTTT | CASSLGRSTDTQYF
- | TRBJ2-3 | TRBV2 | - | TGTGCCAGCAGCCTAGATACGCAGTATTTT | CASSLDTQYF
- | TRBJ1-5 | TRBV19 | - | TGTGCCAGACCCTACTCCAAGTTTAGCAATCAGCCCCAGCATTTT | CARPYSKFSNQPQHF
once | TRBJ2-1 | TRBV28 | - | TGTGCCAGCAGCCAAACGAGGGAAGGCAATGAGCAGTTCTTC | CASSQTREGNEQFF
once | TRBJ2-2 | TRBV28 | - | TGTGCCAGCAGTTTTAGGTTAGGCAGGGGATTTAACACCGGGGAGCTGTTTTTT | CASSFRLGRGFNTGELFF
- | TRBJ2-7 | TRBV7-9 | TRBD1 | TGTGCCAGCAGCTCTCCGAGACAGGGTCAGATCATGTACGAGCAGTACTTC | CASSSPRQGQIMYEQYF
- | TRBJ1-5 | TRBV9 | - | TGTGCCAGCAGCCGCGGTCAGTATAGCAATCAGCCCCAGCATTTT | CASSRGQYSNQPQHF
- | TRBJ1-3 | TRBV28 | - | TGTGCCAGCAGTGCGTCAGGGGCACGTGGAAACACCATATATTTT | CASSASGARGNTIYF
- | TRBJ2-1 | TRBV5-1 | - | TGCGCCAGCAGCTTTACAGGGAGCCGTGAGCAGTTCTTC | CASSFTGSREQFF
- | TRBJ1-4 | TRBV4-3 | TRBD1 | TGCGCCAGCAGCCATTTGACAGGGAGGCTTAATGAAAAACTGTTTTTT | CASSHLTGRLNEKLFF
- | TRBJ1-2 | TRBV7-2 | - | TGTGCCAGCAGCCCCGGCGGGTCTGTTTATGGCTACACCTTC | CASSPGGSVYGYTF
- | TRBJ1-5 | TRBV7-3 | TRBD1 | TGTGCCAGCAGCTTAGACAGGGGAAATCAGCCCCAGCATTTT | CASSLDRGNQPQHF
- | TRBJ1-5 | TRBV27 | - | TGTGCCAGCAGTATTAGAGGCTATAGCAATCAGCCCCAGCATTTT | CASSIRGYSNQPQHF
- | TRBJ1-2 | TRBV5-4 | TRBD1 | TGTGCCAGCAGCTTGGGGTCCGGACAGGGGGAATATGGCTACACCTTC | CASSLGSGQGEYGYTF
- | TRBJ2-7 | TRBV9 | TRBD1 | TGTGCCAGCAGCGTATTGGGACAGGGCTCCTACGAGCAGTACTTC | CASSVLGQGSYEQYF
- | TRBJ2-3 | TRBV5-1 | TRBD2 | TGCGCCAGCAGCGTGAGGCTAGCGGGGGGGTTTGATACGCAGTATTTT | CASSVRLAGGFDTQYF
- | TRBJ2-7 | TRBV9 | - | TGTGCCAGCAGCGTAGGGCAGTCCTACGAGCAGTACTTC | CASSVGQSYEQYF
- | TRBJ2-3 | TRBV19 | TRBD2 | TGTGCCAGTAGCTTACTAGCGGGAGGGAGGCGGGATACGCAGTATTTT | CASSLLAGGRRDTQYF
few | TRBJ1-4 | TRBV28 | - | TGTGCCAGCAGTTCGGGGTCTGCAACTAATGAAAAACTGTTTTTT | CASSSGSATNEKLFF
- | TRBJ1-1 | TRBV11-2 | - | TGTGCCAGCAGCTCCCAGGACACTGAAGCTTTCTTT | CASSSQDTEAFF
- | TRBJ2-5 | TRBV7-2 | - | TGTGCCAGCAGCGCCCGTGGGGGCCCCCAAGAGACCCAGTACTTC | CASSARGGPQETQYF
once | TRBJ2-2 | TRBV5-1 | - | TGCGCCAGCAGCTTGGTTGGAGCGAACACCGGGGAGCTGTTTTTT | CASSLVGANTGELFF
once | TRBJ2-5 | TRBV11-2 | - | TGTGCCAGCAGCCCTACCGGGGTAGCAGGGACCCAGTACTTC | CASSPTGVAGTQYF
- | TRBJ2-1 | TRBV2 | TRBD1 | TGTGCCAGCAGACGGACAGGGGTCGTGGAGCAGTTCTTC | CASRRTGVVEQFF
- | TRBJ2-3 | TRBV10-3 | TRBD2 | TGTGCCATCAGTGGAATAGCGGGTATGCGCACAGATACGCAGTATTTT | CAISGIAGMRTDTQYF
once | TRBJ1-1 | TRBV4-1 | - | TGCGCCAGCAGCCAAGCTCACCGGGGGGGGTCCACTGAAGCTTTCTTT | CASSQAHRGGSTEAFF
once | TRBJ2-1 | TRBV9 | - | TGTGCCAGCAGCGAGGGGGACTTTCGAGCGGGATCCTACAATGAGCAGTTCTTC | CASSEGDFRAGSYNEQFF
- | TRBJ1-2 | TRBV30 | TRBD1 | TGTGCCTGGAGTGTCCCACAGGGGGCCCGGGGCTACACCTTC | CAWSVPQGARGYTF
- | TRBJ1-2 | TRBV7-3 | - | TGTGCCAGCAGCTTAGAGGGTACTGCCTCTGGCTACACCTTC | CASSLEGTASGYTF
medium-sized | TRBJ1-2 | TRBV6-5 | - | TGTGCCAGCAGTACATCCAGCTATGGCTACACCTTC | CASSTSSYGYTF
- | TRBJ2-3 | TRBV6-5 | - | TGTGCCAGCACCCCGGACTTTGGCGCAGATACGCAGTATTTT | CASTPDFGADTQYF
- | TRBJ1-1 | TRBV7-2 | - | TGTGCCAGCAGCTTACGTGTGACTGAAGCTTTCTTT | CASSLRVTEAFF
- | TRBJ1-1 | TRBV7-7 | - | TGTGCTAGCAGCTTAGGGCAGGGGACTGAAGCTTTCTTT | CASSLGQGTEAFF
- | TRBJ2-5 | TRBV15 | TRBD1 | TGTGCCACCAGATGGGACAGGGTGTCGGAGACCCAGTACTTC | CATRWDRVSETQYF
- | TRBJ2-7 | TRBV28 | TRBD2 | TGTGCCAGCAGTCTTCTTATAGCGGGAGACTACGAGCAGTACTTC | CASSLLIAGDYEQYF
- | TRBJ2-3 | TRBV6-5 | - | TGTGCCAGCAGTTACTCGCTAGCCACAGATACGCAGTATTTT | CASSYSLATDTQYF